This T cell receptor beta chain stems from a study of spatial heterogeneity in lung cancer. The wider study: The average count in raw reads for each unique TCR and UMI combination exceeded nine appearances.

As to time point: sample taken at primary tumor resection. Samples were obtained from approximately 72 donors, all untreated early-stage non-small cell lung cancer patients. Unsorted whole RNA samples from tumor, nontumor lung or frozen PBMC were sequenced. Trimming pared 0 bases from V and 2 bases from J, leaving 14 bases between. Germline-derived CDR1 and CDR2 are DFQATT and SNEGSKA (reference sequence). The CDR3 totals 15 residues. Every TCR cDNA molecule bore its own unique molecular identifier. TCRdb re-called the 5' RACE reads with MiXCR, one entry per CDR3 protein. Of 60,000 to 90,000 distinct CDR3 sequences listed, 8% were seen once; the top ten hold 6.8%.

This sequence was found in a male donor with early-stage non-small cell lung cancer. This chain uses TRBV20-1 with TRBJ2-7, with D possibly being TRBD2 (6 bases). Sequenced here: PBMCs, sampled at surgery. As DNA, the CDR3 is TGCAGTGCTAGAGATCTCGGCGGGGTGGCCTACGAGCAGTACTTC. Its protein is CSARDLGGVAYEQYF.